A single sample is the source of the 11 T cell receptor beta chains below, sequenced in a study of blood T cells in healthy people across ages. Alongside a J-beta primer mix, a sample-barcoded 5' primer served in a second PCR lasting about 6 to 11 cycles. Via MiXCR, TCRdb re-called the 5' RACE reads, giving one row per CDR3 protein. Of around 1,000,000 distinct CDR3 sequences detected, about two fifths appear once; the ten largest clones hold around 13%. Sequenced: blood. Receptor source: a man younger than 35 in good health.

CDR3 DNA sequence: TGTGCCAGCAGTGCCGGGGGGAAAACCTACGAGCAGTACTTC. Amino acids: CASSAGGKTYEQYF. The rearrangement joins TRBV2 to TRBJ2-7, with TRBD2 matching over 7 bases. In germline, CDR1 is SNHLY, CDR2 FYNNEI. The CDR3 has 14 amino acids. V was pared by 4 bases and J by 2 bases, with 5 bases of the junction left unmatched.

This rearrangement joins TRBV6-5 to TRBJ1-1, with 8 bases lining up with TRBD1. This CDR3 region has 13 residues. V was clipped by 8 bases and J by 1 base; unmatched bases: 3. The germline gives CDR1 MNHEY, CDR2 SVGAGI. DNA of the CDR3: TGTGCCAGCGGCAGGGGGCCGAACACTGAAGCTTTCTTT. This translates into CASGRGPNTEAFF.

This rearrangement joins TRBV29-1 to TRBJ2-3; 10 nucleotides align to TRBD1. The CDR3 loop spans 13 amino acids. Germline trimming cut 6 bases from V and 5 bases from J; bases unmatched to any gene: 5. CDR1 is SQVTM, CDR2 ANQGSEA, per germline. The CDR3 DNA follows: TGCAGCGTCCGGGACAGGGGCGGAGATACGCAGTATTTT. It is translated as CSVRDRGGDTQYF.

This clonotype was counted only a few times. The chain has TRBV20-1 and TRBJ1-5; no reliable D call. This CDR3 comprises 16 residues. The V gene's germline CDR1 is DFQATT and CDR2 SNEGSKA (reference sequence). Trimming cost V 4 bases and J 2 bases, with 18 bases left between them. CDR3 sequence reads: CSAKSKRQSRNQPQHF. For the CDR3, the DNA is TGCAGTGCTAAGTCCAAGAGGCAGAGTCGCAATCAGCCCCAGCATTTT.

This clonotype showed up many times. J is TRBJ2-3 and V is TRBV4-1; TRBD2 matches at 7 bases. Trimming cost V 8 bases and J 4 bases; bases outside gene matches: 12. Per germline, CDR1 MGHRA and CDR2 YSYEKL. This CDR3 has 15 amino acids. The CDR3, as DNA: TGCGCCAGCGGCATCCGGGACTATCTGCCAGATACGCAGTATTTT. It yields the protein CASGIRDYLPDTQYF.

The genes are TRBV5-6 and TRBJ1-4, with D uncertain. CDR1 and CDR2 (germline): SGHDT, YYEEEE. Trimming pared 0 bases from V and 8 bases from J, leaving 11 bases between. The CDR3 loop spans 14 amino acids. The CDR3 protein is CASSLDPSGEKLFF. The CDR3 nucleotides read TGTGCCAGCAGCTTGGACCCGAGTGGAGAAAAACTGTTTTTT.

The J gene is TRBJ2-3, the V gene TRBV20-1, with no clear D. The CDR3 extends over 10 amino acids. Per germline, CDR1 DFQATT and CDR2 SNEGSKA (reference sequence). With 6 bases removed from V and 4 bases from J, the gap between germline ends came to 5 bases. The CDR3 coding sequence is TGCAGTGCCAACGCAGATACGCAGTATTTT. Its translation: CSANADTQYF.

The V gene is TRBV20-1, the J gene TRBJ2-2; 11 bases match TRBD2. There are 16 residues in the CDR3. V was pared by 2 bases and J by 6 bases, with 8 bases of the junction left unmatched. The germline V gene encodes CDR1 DFQATT and CDR2 SNEGSKA (reference sequence). The CDR3 region is CSARLAGGPQAGELFF. The CDR3 DNA is TGCAGTGCTAGACTAGCGGGGGGACCCCAGGCCGGGGAGCTGTTTTTT.

The chain joins TRBV20-1 to TRBJ1-4; D unclear. Germline V lookup: CDR1 DFQATT, CDR2 SNEGSKA (reference sequence). The CDR3 totals 14 residues. V dropped 3 bases and J dropped 5 bases, with 13 bases sitting between them. CDR3 sequence (DNA): TGCAGTGCTAGGACCTCAAGATCCAATGAAAAACTGTTTTTT. Its translation is CSARTSRSNEKLFF.

The rearrangement joins TRBV10-3 to TRBJ1-6, with D possibly being TRBD1 (6 bases). CDR1 is ENHRY and CDR2 is SYGVKD in the germline V gene. This CDR3 is 15 amino acids long. The V gene lost 2 bases and the J gene lost 7 bases, with 12 bases spanning the gap. The CDR3 DNA reads TGTGCCATCAGTGAGCGGGACGACAGGAATTCACCCCTCCACTTT. It yields the protein CAISERDDRNSPLHF.

This clonotype has a handful of counts. The V and J genes are TRBV12-5 and TRBJ2-5, with TRBD2 matching 7 bases. The CDR3 runs to 14 residues. The V gene's germline CDR1 is LGHNT and CDR2 FRNRAP. The V gene end was trimmed by 5 bases and the J gene end by 2 bases; junction bases not matched to a gene: 5. DNA for the CDR3: TGTGCTAGTGGTCCGCGCGGGGGACAAGAGACCCAGTACTTC. Its protein product is CASGPRGGQETQYF.